These 30 T cell receptor beta chains were sequenced from one sample in a study of T cells after yellow fever vaccination. A single record per CDR3 protein comes from TCRdb applying MiXCR to the 5' RACE reads. The sample lists fewer than 150,000 distinct CDR3 sequences, 5.5% to 8% occurring once. The sample consisted of CD4+ T cells sorted from PBMCs, taken about 41 days after the first yellow fever vaccination. These receptors originate from a man between 18 and 29 years old who received the YFV17D yellow fever vaccine.

Remarks on this clonotype: A much larger clone is a single base away; this may be a read error. V usage is TRBV7-2 and J usage is TRBJ1-5, with unresolved D. The CDR3 has 14 residues. Germline-derived CDR1 and CDR2 are SGHTA and FQGNSA. Trimming left V 4 bases short and J 0 bases short, with 7 bases between. CDR3 loop: CASSSRFSNQPQHF. CDR3 nucleotide sequence: TGTGCCAGCAGCTCCCGGTTTAGCAATCAGCCCCAGCATTTT.

This clonotype was seen ten or more times. The chain is built from TRBV29-1 and TRBJ2-1; 7 positions agree with TRBD1. The germline V gene has CDR1 SQVTM and CDR2 ANQGSEA. CDR3 length: 15 amino acids. The V segment lost 7 bases and the J segment 5 bases; nucleotides outside the gene matches: 14. This chain's CDR3 is CSAGSNRGLDNEQFF. In DNA, the CDR3 is TGCAGCGCTGGGAGCAACAGGGGCCTTGACAATGAGCAGTTCTTC.

This clonotype was detected many times. The V call is TRBV7-2, the J call TRBJ2-1; 8 bases are a match to TRBD2. Looked up from germline, CDR1 is SGHTA and CDR2 is FQGNSA. Trimming took 5 bases from V and 5 from J; bases not matched to a gene: 5. The CDR3 consists of 14 residues. The CDR3 here is CASSKGLVNNEQFF. Written as DNA, the CDR3 is TGTGCCAGCAGCAAGGGACTAGTCAACAATGAGCAGTTCTTC.

This clonotype occurred many times. The CDR3 protein is CASSQDSASQQFF. As DNA, the CDR3 is TGCGCCAGCAGCCAAGATTCGGCATCCCAGCAGTTCTTC. The chain recombines TRBV4-3 with TRBJ2-1; D remains unclear. This CDR3 is 13 amino acids long. Trimming shortened V by 0 bases and J by 11 bases, and 11 bases separated the two germline ends. Germline CDR1 is LGHNA and CDR2 is YSLEER.

This clonotype was counted at least ten times. The chain combines TRBV7-8 with TRBJ1-3; TRBD1 agrees at 8 bases. The germline gives CDR1 SGHVS, CDR2 FQNEAQ. The CDR3 has 14 amino acids. With V trimmed by 6 bases and J by 3 bases, 4 bases remained unmatched. The CDR3 DNA reads TGTGCCAGCAGGCGGGACAGGCTTGGAAACACCATATATTTT. Protein sequence: CASRRDRLGNTIYF.

This clonotype was observed at least ten times. V usage is TRBV14 and J usage is TRBJ2-5; 7 bases fit TRBD1. The CDR3 covers 16 residues. V shed 4 bases, J shed 5 bases, and the junction held 13 bases outside the gene matches. Germline CDR1 SGHDN, CDR2 FVKESK. CDR3 loop: CASSPLLGGRSETQYF. Here the CDR3 DNA reads TGTGCCAGCAGCCCCCTTCTAGGGGGCCGTTCGGAGACCCAGTACTTC.

In its sample, this clonotype was seen many times. J is TRBJ1-2 and V is TRBV5-1; 7 positions match TRBD1. CDR1 is SGHRS, CDR2 YFSETQ, per germline. The CDR3 spans 14 residues. V shed 0 bases, J shed 4 bases, and the junction held 3 bases outside the gene matches. The CDR3 nucleotides are TGCGCCAGCAGCTTGGAAGGGACAGCCTATGGCTACACCTTC. Amino acid sequence: CASSLEGTAYGYTF.

This clonotype was observed many times. The V call is TRBV7-2, the J call TRBJ1-1; possibly TRBD1 for D (6 bases). Between the trimmed V and J ends, which lost 4 bases and 5 bases, there was a span of 14 bases. This CDR3 has 14 amino acids. Germline-derived CDR1 and CDR2 are SGHTA and FQGNSA. The chain's CDR3 is CASSYFTQGTEAFF. CDR3 coding DNA: TGTGCCAGCAGCTATTTCACACAGGGAACTGAAGCTTTCTTT.

This clonotype was detected only a few times. The gene calls are TRBV29-1 and TRBJ2-3; D is ambiguous. V gave up 3 bases and J gave up 6 bases, with 10 bases separating them. This CDR3 region has 12 residues. Germline CDR1 is SQVTM and CDR2 is ANQGSEA. The CDR3 bases are TGCAGCGTTGATGTTGCCTGGGATACGCAGTATTTT. As protein: CSVDVAWDTQYF.

This clonotype was seen only a few times. J is TRBJ1-1 and V is TRBV7-8, with D maybe TRBD1 (5 bases). Germline-derived CDR1 and CDR2 are SGHVS and FQNEAQ. The CDR3 contains 14 residues. With 2 bases removed from V and 2 bases from J, the gap between germline ends came to 9 bases. DNA of the CDR3: TGTGCCAGCAGCTTACAGACAGCAAACACTGAAGCTTTCTTT. Residues: CASSLQTANTEAFF.

This clonotype showed up many times. This chain joins TRBV20-1 and TRBJ1-5; TRBD1 matches at 8 bases. The CDR3 sequence is 17 residues long. CDR1 is DFQATT, CDR2 SNEGSKA, per germline (reference sequence). V was pared by 3 bases and J by 0 bases, with 10 bases of the junction left unmatched. In nucleotides, the CDR3 is TGCAGTGCTAGTCCCGTCGGACAGGGAATTAGCAATCAGCCCCAGCATTTT. This codes for CSASPVGQGISNQPQHF.

There are many counts of this clonotype. The chain combines TRBV6-5 with TRBJ1-1; D is possibly TRBD1 (5 bases). This CDR3 contains 14 residues. V lost 2 bases to trimming and J lost 1 base, with 8 bases between them. CDR1 and CDR2 (germline): MNHEY, SVGAGI. This CDR3 reads CASSYGTSNTEAFF. Here the CDR3 DNA reads TGTGCCAGCAGTTACGGGACGTCGAACACTGAAGCTTTCTTT.

V is TRBV6-4 and J is TRBJ1-4; TRBD1 matches at 8 bases. The germline gives CDR1 MRHNA, CDR2 SNTAGT. This CDR3 is 19 amino acids long. Germline trimming cut 0 bases from V and 0 bases from J; bases unmatched to any gene: 9. The DNA for the CDR3 is TGTGCCAGCAGTGACTCTTGGACAGGGTGGTCCGCAACTAATGAAAAACTGTTTTTT. Protein: CASSDSWTGWSATNEKLFF.

This clonotype has ten or more counts. The chain uses TRBV18 and TRBJ2-5; maybe TRBD1 (6 bases). This CDR3 has 15 residues. Germline CDR1 and CDR2: KGHSH and LQKENI. With 4 bases removed from V and 2 bases from J, the gap between germline ends came to 14 bases. CDR3 DNA sequence: TGTGCCAGCTCACTTACGGACAGTGTTCAAGAGACCCAGTACTTC. This codes for CASSLTDSVQETQYF.

The sample holds many counts of this clonotype. V usage is TRBV20-1 and J usage is TRBJ1-4; 8 nucleotides agree with TRBD1. Germline V gene lookup returns CDR1 DFQATT and CDR2 SNEGSKA (reference sequence). V trimming: 5 bases; J trimming: 7 bases; junction bases outside the gene matches: 6. The CDR3 is made up of 13 amino acids. The CDR3 here is CSAGGQGREKLFF. The CDR3 DNA reads as TGCAGTGCTGGCGGACAGGGACGTGAAAAACTGTTTTTT.

This clonotype was counted at least ten times. The rearrangement joins TRBV2 to TRBJ1-5, with D possibly being TRBD1 (6 bases). Trimming shortened V by 7 bases and J by 1 base, and 8 bases separated the two germline ends. Per germline, CDR1 SNHLY and CDR2 FYNNEI. The CDR3 contains 13 residues. The CDR3 reads CASKGQSNQPQHF. DNA for the CDR3: TGTGCCAGCAAAGGACAGAGCAATCAGCCCCAGCATTTT.

The V and J genes are TRBV3-1 and TRBJ2-5; D is ambiguous. Trimming left V 1 base short and J 7 bases short, with 13 bases between. Germline V gene data show CDR1 as LGHDT and CDR2 as YNNKEL (reference sequence). This CDR3 has 14 amino acids. The CDR3 protein is CASSQADLSRTQYF. CDR3 sequence (DNA): TGTGCCAGCAGCCAAGCGGACCTCTCCCGGACCCAGTACTTC.

There are many counts of this clonotype. The rearrangement links TRBV7-2 to TRBJ2-1; TRBD2 agrees at 8 bases. Germline V gives CDR1 SGHTA, CDR2 FQGNSA. The V and J ends lost 5 bases and 6 bases, in that order; junction bases with no gene match: 9. There are 15 residues in the CDR3. This chain's CDR3 is CASSPDLAGGNEQFF. The CDR3 region has the DNA TGTGCCAGCAGCCCCGACTTGGCGGGGGGCAATGAGCAGTTCTTC.

As to this clonotype: One junction end disagrees with the germline gene, perhaps due to a read error. This rearrangement joins TRBV20-1 to TRBJ2-1, with D tentatively TRBD1 (6 bases). In germline, CDR1 is DFQATT, CDR2 SNEGSKA (reference sequence). The CDR3 runs to 15 residues. The CDR3 nucleotides read TGCAGTGCTGAATCCGGGACATATTATGATAATGAGCATTTCTTC. It yields the protein CSAESGTYYDNEHFF.

V gene TRBV5-4 combines with J gene TRBJ1-6; 8 nucleotides line up with TRBD1. The CDR3 totals 12 residues. V gave up 10 bases and J gave up 7 bases; unmatched junction bases: 4. CDR1 and CDR2 from the germline V gene are SGHNT and YYREEE (reference sequence). DNA of the CDR3: TGTGCCGGACAGGGTAGGAATTCACCCCTCCACTTT. Amino acid sequence: CAGQGRNSPLHF.

This clonotype was counted many times. CDR3 amino acids: CASRLVPGEQYF. CDR3 nucleotides: TGTGCCAGCAGGCTCGTACCTGGTGAGCAGTACTTC. This chain links TRBV28 with TRBJ2-7; D is unclear. Per the germline V gene, CDR1 is MDHEN and CDR2 is SYDVKM. Trimming shortened V by 6 bases and J by 7 bases, and 13 bases separated the two germline ends. The CDR3 is 12 amino acids.

As regards this clonotype: A single base separates this from a much larger clone, so it may be a read error. The chain is built from TRBV4-2 and TRBJ1-1; D is perhaps TRBD1 (5 bases). CDR3 length equals 17 residues. Germline V lookup: CDR1 LGHNA, CDR2 YNFKEQ. Trimming stripped 1 base from V and 5 bases from J, with 20 bases between. This CDR3 reads CASSQVRVSQSGTEAFF. Written as DNA, the CDR3 is TGTGCCAGCAGCCAAGTTCGAGTTAGCCAGTCAGGGACTGAAGCTTTCTTT.

This chain links TRBV18 with TRBJ1-1, with D uncertain. V was cut by 6 bases and J by 1 base, with 9 bases left in between. This CDR3 is built from 13 residues. Germline-derived CDR1 and CDR2 are KGHSH and LQKENI. Here the CDR3 DNA reads TGTGCCAGCTCCCACGACAAGAACACTGAAGCTTTCTTT. Translating it yields CASSHDKNTEAFF.

This clonotype was counted between two and nine times. The V call is TRBV23-1, the J call TRBJ1-5; D call uncertain. TRBV23-1 is assigned to the ORF class and has an uncertain function. V was shortened by 6 bases and J by 7 bases, with 10 bases between the two germline ends. The CDR3 loop spans 12 amino acids. In DNA form, the CDR3 reads TGCGCCAGCAGCCCCTGGAGACAGCCCCAGCATTTT. Translating gives CASSPWRQPQHF.

This clonotype was counted many times. This chain uses TRBV15 with TRBJ1-4, with no clear D. With 0 bases removed from V and 3 bases from J, the gap between germline ends came to 14 bases. Per the germline V gene, CDR1 is LNHNV and CDR2 is YYDKDF (reference sequence). CDR3 size: 17 residues. The DNA of the CDR3 is TGTGCCACCAGCAGAGATCCCGGCGGGGTTCCTAATGAAAAACTGTTTTTT. Its protein is CATSRDPGGVPNEKLFF.

This clonotype was counted at least ten times. The chain is built from TRBV4-3 and TRBJ2-3, with D possibly matching TRBD2 (5 bases). Germline lookup yields CDR1 LGHNA and CDR2 YSLEER. V was cut by 0 bases and J by 1 base, with 11 bases left in between. The CDR3 loop spans 16 amino acids. The CDR3 sequence: CASSQDNRGGTDTQYF. In DNA, the CDR3 is TGCGCCAGCAGCCAAGATAACCGGGGTGGCACAGATACGCAGTATTTT.

This clonotype was detected only a few times. The chain has TRBV7-9 and TRBJ1-5, with D possibly matching TRBD1 (5 bases). The CDR3 runs 16 residues. Per germline, CDR1 SEHNR and CDR2 FQNEAQ (reference sequence). V was pared by 0 bases and J by 8 bases, with 17 bases between. CDR3 DNA: TGTGCCAGCAGCTTAGCGCTAATTAGGGGTAGCGAGCCCCAGCATTTT. As protein: CASSLALIRGSEPQHF.

J is TRBJ1-3 and V is TRBV27, with D uncertain. The CDR3 totals 14 residues. Germline V gene data show CDR1 as MNHEY and CDR2 as SMNVEV (reference sequence). The V gene lost 5 bases and the J gene lost 0 bases, with 8 bases spanning the gap. The CDR3 here is CASSVTYSGNTIYF. The CDR3 DNA reads as TGTGCCAGCAGTGTGACATACTCTGGAAACACCATATATTTT.

The chain has TRBV5-1 and TRBJ1-1, with D possibly matching TRBD1 (6 bases). Trimming cost V 4 bases and J 0 bases, with 10 bases left between them. The length of the CDR3 is 14 residues. Germline values: CDR1 SGHRS, CDR2 YFSETQ. For the CDR3, the DNA is TGCGCCAGCAGCACAGGGACTGTGAACACTGAAGCTTTCTTT. This sequence encodes CASSTGTVNTEAFF. The variable domain in full, completed from reference TRBV5-1 and TRBJ1-1, reads KAGVTQTPRYLIKTRGQQVTLSCSPISGHRSVSWYQQTPGQGLQFLFEYFSETQRNKGNFPGRFSGRQFSNSRSEMNVSTLELGDSALYLCASSTGTVNTEAFFGQGTRLTVV.

This clonotype was observed many times. V gene TRBV7-2 combines with J gene TRBJ2-7; D possibly corresponds to TRBD1 (6 bases). This CDR3 contains 15 residues. Germline V gives CDR1 SGHTA, CDR2 FQGNSA. Between the trimmed V and J ends, which lost 6 bases and 0 bases, there was a span of 15 bases. CDR3 protein: CASSLQQGFSYEQYF. The CDR3 DNA follows: TGTGCCAGCAGTTTGCAACAGGGCTTCTCCTACGAGCAGTACTTC.